Following are 17 T cell receptor beta chains from one sample sequenced in a study of T cell repertoires in cytomegalovirus infection. One entry per CDR3 protein results from TCRdb running MiXCR on the reads. The data hold about 500,000 distinct CDR3 sequences, with 30% to 35% observed a single time. Antigens for these TCRs are unknown. The material sequenced was cultured PBMCs, taken from culture after CMV antigen stimulation. The receptors originated from a human donor in good health (CMV status not recorded). Some clones in this sample may be carry-over from other donors' samples.

In its sample, this clonotype was seen a few times. The chain couples TRBV7-2 to TRBJ1-1; D remains ambiguous. The CDR3 is 13 residues long. V was clipped by 5 bases and J by 4 bases, with 11 bases between them. Germline CDR1 SGHTA, CDR2 FQGNSA. The CDR3: CASSRTQGTEAFF. DNA for the CDR3: TGTGCCAGCAGCCGGACCCAAGGCACTGAAGCTTTCTTT.

The sample holds many counts of this clonotype. The chain uses TRBV7-2 and TRBJ2-1; the D gene could be TRBD1 or TRBD2 (5 bases each). The V and J ends lost 5 bases and 0 bases respectively, with 17 bases between them. The CDR3 spans 17 residues. Germline V gives CDR1 SGHTA, CDR2 FQGNSA. CDR3: CASSRWGQGSSYNEQFF. The CDR3 nucleotides are TGTGCCAGCAGCCGTTGGGGCCAAGGGAGCTCCTACAATGAGCAGTTCTTC.

This clonotype was picked up a small number of times. The genes are TRBV7-6 and TRBJ1-3; possible D gene TRBD1, 6 bases. CDR1 and CDR2 (germline): SGHVS, FNYEAQ. The CDR3 is 17 amino acids. Between the trimmed V and J ends, which lost 1 base and 1 base, there was a span of 14 bases. The chain's CDR3 is CASSLVTGGASGNTIYF. Written as DNA, the CDR3 is TGTGCCAGCAGCTTAGTTACGGGGGGCGCATCTGGAAACACCATATATTTT.

This chain joins TRBV28 and TRBJ2-7, with 12 positions matching TRBD2. The ends lost 8 bases at V and 2 bases at J; junction bases unmatched: 7. Germline assignment: CDR1 MDHEN and CDR2 SYDVKM. CDR3 size: 15 residues. The CDR3: CASGGRLAGAYEQYF. As DNA, the CDR3 is TGTGCCAGCGGGGGGCGACTAGCGGGAGCCTACGAGCAGTACTTC.

V is TRBV7-9 and J is TRBJ1-5, with TRBD1 as a possible D gene (5 bases). Germline-derived CDR1 and CDR2 are SEHNR and FQNEAQ (reference sequence). V lost 1 base and J lost 4, with 17 bases in between. The CDR3 contains 17 residues. The CDR3 reads CASSLETTGTSNQPQHF. The CDR3 DNA reads as TGTGCCAGCAGCTTAGAGACCACAGGTACCTCTAATCAGCCCCAGCATTTT.

This clonotype has ten or more counts. The chain combines TRBV7-6 with TRBJ1-6; TRBD1 matches at 7 bases. CDR1 is SGHVS and CDR2 is FNYEAQ in the germline V gene. This CDR3 spans 19 amino acids. V trimming: 1 base; J trimming: 0 bases; junction bases outside the gene matches: 9. CDR3 coding DNA: TGTGCCAGCAGCTTAGTGACTCCGGGACAGAGCTCCTATAATTCACCCCTCCACTTT. As protein: CASSLVTPGQSSYNSPLHF.

This chain uses TRBV12-3 or TRBV12-4 with TRBJ1-1, with 8 bases identical to TRBD1. The CDR3 is 14 amino acids. Losses at the gene ends were 3 bases for V and 5 bases for J; bases not matched to a gene: 5. This CDR3 reads CASSLAGGVTEAFF. For the CDR3, the DNA is TGTGCCAGCAGTTTGGCAGGGGGCGTGACTGAAGCTTTCTTT.

This clonotype was found a few times. The genes are TRBV12-3 or TRBV12-4 and TRBJ2-3; D ambiguous. V dropped 1 base and J dropped 2 bases, with 13 bases sitting between them. There are 16 residues in the CDR3. CDR3 sequence (DNA): TGTGCCAGCAGTTTAGGGAGCGCGGAGCCCACAGATACGCAGTATTTT. Translated: CASSLGSAEPTDTQYF.

About this clonotype: This may arise from a read error, as a much more abundant clone is one base away. This CDR3 is missing its conserved last phenylalanine or tryptophan, likely due to a read error. The rearrangement links TRBV7-2 to TRBJ2-1; 11 nucleotides line up with TRBD1. After removal of 4 bases from V and 7 bases from J, the junction contained 3 bases not matched to a gene. This CDR3 has 14 amino acids. Germline CDR1 SGHTA, CDR2 FQGNSA. The CDR3 DNA follows: TGTGCCAGCAGCTCGGACAGGGGGCGGAATGAGCAGTTCCTC. Its translation is CASSSDRGRNEQFL.

The chain links TRBV6-2 or TRBV6-3 to TRBJ2-1; 16 bases agree with TRBD2. Germline V gene data show CDR1 as MNHEY and CDR2 as SVGEGT. The CDR3 length is 16 residues. V lost 8 bases to trimming and J lost 10 bases; unmatched junction nucleotides: 11. CDR3 in DNA: TGTGCCAGCCGCCCAGTGGGACTAGCGGGAGGGGACGAGCAGTTCTTC. Translated, it gives CASRPVGLAGGDEQFF.

The chain combines TRBV12-5 with TRBJ1-2, with a possible D match to TRBD1 (5 bases). The germline CDR1 and CDR2 sequences are LGHNT and FRNRAP. V lost 6 bases and J 2 bases, leaving 28 bases between the germline ends. CDR3 length: 19 amino acids. For the CDR3, the DNA is TGTGCTAGTGGCCCAGGAAGAGTCGACAGTGGCAAATCCAACTATGGCTACACCTTC. Amino acids: CASGPGRVDSGKSNYGYTF.

Turning to this clonotype: Sequence at one end of the junction differs from germline and may be a read error. The chain is built from TRBV12-3 or TRBV12-4 and TRBJ2-5; the match to TRBD2 covers 9 bases. The CDR3 is 16 residues long. The CDR3 is CASSPRGSGSHETPYF. Here the CDR3 DNA reads TGTGCCAGCAGTCCTCGAGGTAGCGGGAGTCATGAGACCCCGTACTTC.

The rearrangement joins TRBV6-5 to TRBJ2-6; possible D gene TRBD2, 6 bases. Germline values: CDR1 MNHEY, CDR2 SVGAGI. This CDR3 spans 18 amino acids. Trimming shortened V by 6 bases and J by 0 bases, and 18 bases separated the two germline ends. CDR3 sequence reads: CASSQAGILSSGANVLTF. In DNA, the CDR3 is TGTGCCAGCAGCCAAGCGGGTATTCTAAGCTCTGGGGCCAACGTCCTGACTTTC.

This clonotype was picked up many times. This CDR3 is CASSPGGTDTQYF. CDR3 nucleotide sequence: TGTGCCAGCAGCCCGGGCGGCACAGATACGCAGTATTTT. The chain joins TRBV7-9 to TRBJ2-3; D is undetermined. Germline values: CDR1 SEHNR, CDR2 FQNEAQ (reference sequence). CDR3 length: 13 residues. The V end lost 5 bases, the J end lost 1 base, and 7 bases lay between the germline ends.

The CDR3 coding sequence is TGTGCCAGCAGGATAAGCGGGATGTGGGAGCTGTTTTTT. As protein: CASRISGMWELFF. The chain joins TRBV6-6 to TRBJ2-2, with 7 bases identical to TRBD2. The CDR3 contains 13 residues. Germline values: CDR1 MNHNY, CDR2 SVGAGI (reference sequence). Trimming took 6 bases from V and 9 from J; bases not matched to a gene: 7.

This clonotype was counted a single time. This chain uses TRBV7-9 with TRBJ2-6; no clear D gene. The germline V gene has CDR1 SEHNR and CDR2 FQNEAQ (reference sequence). Trimming left V 2 bases short and J 2 bases short, with 10 bases between. This CDR3 has 16 residues. As DNA, the CDR3 is TGTGCCAGCAGCTTACCACTGAGCACTGGGGCCAACGTCCTGACTTTC. Amino acids: CASSLPLSTGANVLTF.

This chain connects TRBV6-5 to TRBJ2-1; D gene ambiguous. V lost 5 bases to trimming and J lost 0 bases, with 8 bases between them. CDR1 MNHEY and CDR2 SVGAGI come from the germline V gene. This CDR3 has 14 residues. CDR3 in amino acids: CASSGISSYNEQFF. The CDR3 bases are TGTGCCAGCAGTGGAATTAGCTCCTACAATGAGCAGTTCTTC.